The clone carrying this T cell receptor beta chain was detected a few times. The data originate from a study of blood T cell repertoires in COVID-19. Across the study: Samples came from the United States, Italy and Spain, spanning acute and convalescent COVID-19. Sample material is recorded as cDNA or gDNA derived from T cells, B-cell-depleted T cells, or PBMCs.

Original processing notes: Amplification of reference gene primers provided the estimated nucleated cell counts. Profiled with immunoSEQ multiplex PCR; TCRdb holds only in-frame clones, not every one. V, J and clone size were drawn from that table, and D and trimming were deduced from the DNA. The profile shows 300,000 or so clones, roughly 88% of them singletons. CDR3 length: 13 amino acids. The germline CDR1 and CDR2 sequences are MDHEN and SYDVKM. The germline V and J ends were trimmed by 8 bases and 5 bases, with 12 bases remaining between them. The V call is TRBV28, the J call TRBJ2-2, with D tentatively TRBD1 (6 bases). Sequenced sample: peripheral blood. The origin of this receptor is a woman aged 50 to 60 with acute or convalescent COVID-19. CDR3 protein: CASGSGVTGELFF. The CDR3 DNA reads TGTGCCAGCGGCTCAGGGGTGACCGGGGAGCTGTTTTTT.